Below are 20 T cell receptor beta chains sequenced from a single sample in a study of blood T cells in healthy people across ages. Then a second PCR, running about 7 to 11 cycles, was carried out with a sample-barcoded 5' primer and a J-beta primer mix. Each CDR3 protein is one row after TCRdb ran MiXCR on the 5' RACE reads. The data show some 920,000 distinct CDR3 sequences, with 45% to 60% seen just once and 20% to 25% held by the top ten. Sequenced: blood. The receptors stem from a woman aged 55-69 years in good health.

Only a few counts were recorded for this clonotype. V and J are TRBV29-1 and TRBJ2-3, with a weak D call TRBD2 (7 bases). The CDR3 runs to 10 residues. Between the trimmed V and J ends, which lost 7 bases and 11 bases, there was a span of 13 bases. Germline lookup yields CDR1 SQVTM and CDR2 ANQGSEA. The CDR3 DNA reads TGCAGCGGAGGGGGGGGCGAGCAGTATTTT. Translated: CSGGGGEQYF.

J is TRBJ2-4 and V is TRBV12-3 or TRBV12-4, with 9 bases that match TRBD2. The CDR3 has 20 amino acids. Trimming took 3 bases from V and 1 from J; bases not matched to a gene: 16. CDR3 amino acids: CASSFAGGRAWLRAKNIQYF. The CDR3 DNA sequence: TGTGCCAGCAGTTTCGCCGGCGGGAGGGCCTGGTTAAGGGCCAAAAACATTCAGTACTTC.

The CDR3 loop is CASNRRGTGNYEQYF. The CDR3 bases are TGCGCCAGCAACCGGAGGGGGACAGGAAATTACGAGCAGTACTTC. V is TRBV10-1 and J is TRBJ2-7; TRBD1 matches 8 bases. The CDR3 has 15 amino acids. Germline CDR1 and CDR2: WNHNN and SYGVQD (reference sequence). J was trimmed by 4 bases and V by 7 bases; bases with no gene match: 12.

CDR3 coding DNA: TGCGCCAGCACTCGGGCGGGCCAGGATAATGAGCAGTTCTTC. This codes for CASTRAGQDNEQFF. The chain carries TRBV5-1 and TRBJ2-1; weak D call: TRBD2 (5 bases). V was cut by 6 bases and J by 7 bases, with 17 bases left in between. The CDR3 contains 14 residues. Germline CDR1 reads SGHRS; CDR2 reads YFSETQ.

The chain combines TRBV7-9 with TRBJ2-4; maybe TRBD1 (5 bases). Gene TRBJ2-7 matches the end of the DNA better, so the J call may be wrong. The CDR3 totals 14 residues. Looked up from germline, CDR1 is SEHNR and CDR2 is FQNEAQ (reference sequence). The CDR3 DNA is TGTGCCAGCAGCGTTCAGACAGAACCCTACGAGCAGTACTTC. Translated: CASSVQTEPYEQYF.

The chain employs TRBV20-1 and TRBJ2-7; 14 positions match TRBD2. Germline CDR1 is DFQATT and CDR2 is SNEGSKA (reference sequence). The V and J ends lost 3 bases and 2 bases, in that order; junction bases with no gene match: 3. CDR3 size: 15 residues. This chain's CDR3 is CSARVGLAGAYEQYF. CDR3 in DNA: TGCAGTGCTAGGGTGGGACTAGCGGGAGCCTACGAGCAGTACTTC.

This clonotype was detected only a few times. V is TRBV6-6 and J is TRBJ2-5; D remains unclear. Trimming left V 6 bases short and J 5 bases short, with 10 bases between. The CDR3 is made up of 12 amino acids. Germline V gene sequence: CDR1 MNHNY, CDR2 SVGAGI (reference sequence). CDR3 in DNA: TGTGCCAGCAGCAAGGGTTTGGAGACCCAGTACTTC. It translates to CASSKGLETQYF.

The chain carries TRBV6-5 and TRBJ2-1; 10 positions match TRBD2. The CDR3 runs to 14 residues. Germline lookup yields CDR1 MNHEY and CDR2 SVGAGI. V lost 5 bases and J lost 6; bases outside the gene matches: 4. CDR3 in DNA: TGTGCCAGCAGTCGGGGACTAGCGTTCAATGAGCAGTTCTTC. This translates into CASSRGLAFNEQFF.

This clonotype was detected a few times. The chain is built from TRBV7-2 and TRBJ1-1; D might be TRBD1 (5 bases). The CDR3 is 16 amino acids. Germline CDR1 SGHTA, CDR2 FQGNSA. V lost 3 bases and J 5 bases, leaving 19 bases between the germline ends. CDR3 amino acids: CASSFPRRGGKTEAFF. The CDR3 DNA sequence: TGTGCCAGCAGCTTTCCCCGGCGTGGGGGAAAGACTGAAGCTTTCTTT.

This sequence joins TRBV5-1 and TRBJ2-1; D unresolved. Germline values: CDR1 SGHRS, CDR2 YFSETQ. V shed 6 bases and J shed 0 bases, with 7 bases lying between them. This CDR3 has 13 amino acids. Here the CDR3 reads CASTPYSYNEQFF. In DNA, the CDR3 is TGCGCCAGCACTCCCTACTCCTACAATGAGCAGTTCTTC. Drawing the rest from reference TRBV5-1 and TRBJ2-1, the complete variable domain is KAGVTQTPRYLIKTRGQQVTLSCSPISGHRSVSWYQQTPGQGLQFLFEYFSETQRNKGNFPGRFSGRQFSNSRSEMNVSTLELGDSALYLCASTPYSYNEQFFGPGTRLTVL.

The genes are TRBV10-3 and TRBJ2-5, with no clear D. The germline gives CDR1 ENHRY, CDR2 SYGVKD. This CDR3 contains 13 residues. V was clipped by 0 bases and J by 11 bases, with 13 bases between them. As DNA, the CDR3 is TGTGCCATCAGTGAGTCGACGTTAAAGAAGCAGTACTTC. This sequence encodes CAISESTLKKQYF.

The rearrangement links TRBV15 to TRBJ2-7; no definite D call. CDR3 size: 15 residues. V was trimmed by 3 bases and J by 7 bases, leaving 19 bases between them. Germline CDR1 reads LNHNV; CDR2 reads YYDKDF (reference sequence). The CDR3 coding sequence is TGTGCCACCAGCAGTACCCCTTTTGGTCTCGGGGAGCAGTACTTC. Protein product: CATSSTPFGLGEQYF. The full variable domain, rest sourced from reference TRBV15 and TRBJ2-7, is DAMVIQNPRYQVTQFGKPVTLSCSQTLNHNVMYWYQQKSSQAPKLLFHYYDKDFNNEADTPDNFQSRRPNTSFCFLDIRSPGLGDTAMYLCATSSTPFGLGEQYFGPGTRLTVT.

In this sample, this clonotype turned up once. J is TRBJ2-7 and V is TRBV20-1; 7 nucleotides agree with TRBD1. This CDR3 is built from 14 residues. The germline V gene encodes CDR1 DFQATT and CDR2 SNEGSKA (reference sequence). J gave up 3 bases and V 2 bases, and 7 bases lay outside the gene matches. The CDR3 nucleotides are TGCAGTGCTAGATTCCGGGACAGTATCTACGAGCAGTACTTC. Amino acid sequence: CSARFRDSIYEQYF.

The J gene is TRBJ2-7, the V gene TRBV20-1; D gene ambiguous. The germline CDR1 and CDR2 sequences are DFQATT and SNEGSKA (reference sequence). This CDR3 contains 11 residues. Trimming removed 3 bases from V and 6 bases from J, with 9 bases in between. CDR3 nucleotides: TGCAGTGCTAGCCTTAGAGGCGAGCAGTACTTC. It yields the protein CSASLRGEQYF.

The gene calls are TRBV11-2 and TRBJ2-3, with D possibly TRBD1 on 5 matching bases. This CDR3 spans 15 amino acids. Germline V gene lookup returns CDR1 SGHAT and CDR2 FQNNGV. Trimming took off 2 bases at V and 0 bases at J, with 9 bases between the two ends. The CDR3 region has the DNA TGTGCCAGCAGCTTAAAGGGGATTAGCACAGATACGCAGTATTTT. Encoded protein: CASSLKGISTDTQYF. The whole variable domain, filled in from reference TRBV11-2 and TRBJ2-3, reads EAGVAQSPRYKIIEKRQSVAFWCNPISGHATLYWYQQILGQGPKLLIQFQNNGVVDDSQLPKDRFSAERLKGVDSTLKIQPAKLEDSAVYLCASSLKGISTDTQYFGPGTRLTVL.

This clonotype has more than one count but fewer than ten. The chain recombines TRBV6-6 with TRBJ2-3; D gene unclear. CDR3 length equals 17 residues. Germline loops: CDR1 MNHNY, CDR2 SVGAGI (reference sequence). V was cut by 5 bases and J by 0 bases, with 18 bases left in between. The chain's CDR3 is CASSPRLGKTSTDTQYF. CDR3 DNA sequence: TGTGCCAGCAGTCCCCGGTTGGGCAAAACTAGCACAGATACGCAGTATTTT.

The chain combines TRBV18 with TRBJ2-3; 14 nucleotides match TRBD2. Per the germline V gene, CDR1 is KGHSH and CDR2 is LQKENI. The CDR3 runs 18 residues. The V and J ends lost 3 bases and 1 base, in that order; junction bases with no gene match: 6. The CDR3 loop reads CASSPGLAGGWGTDTQYF. The DNA of the CDR3 is TGTGCCAGCTCACCCGGACTAGCGGGAGGTTGGGGCACAGATACGCAGTATTTT.

This clonotype was seen a few times. This chain connects TRBV7-2 to TRBJ1-2; TRBD1 matches at 8 bases. With 5 bases clipped from V and 3 bases from J, the junction kept 8 bases outside the gene matches. The CDR3 loop spans 15 amino acids. Germline V CDR1 and CDR2: SGHTA, FQGNSA. CDR3 sequence (DNA): TGTGCCAGCAGCCCGGCGGACAGGGCGTACTATGGCTACACCTTC. Translating it yields CASSPADRAYYGYTF.

This clonotype was observed a single time. The chain is built from TRBV12-3 or TRBV12-4 and TRBJ2-3, with D perhaps TRBD1 (6 bases). The CDR3 is made up of 16 amino acids. V was trimmed by 3 bases and J by 5 bases, leaving 18 bases between them. The DNA of the CDR3 is TGTGCCAGCAGTTTTGGAGGACAGAGCACAAGAGATACGCAGTATTTT. Translation: CASSFGGQSTRDTQYF.

The chain recombines TRBV5-1 with TRBJ2-5; no firm D call. The CDR3 runs to 13 residues. Trimming left V 4 bases short and J 1 base short, with 8 bases between. The V gene's germline CDR1 is SGHRS and CDR2 YFSETQ. For the CDR3, the DNA is TGCGCCAGCAGCCCACAAACCCAAGAGACCCAGTACTTC. It codes for CASSPQTQETQYF. The whole variable domain, remainder taken from reference TRBV5-1 and TRBJ2-5, is KAGVTQTPRYLIKTRGQQVTLSCSPISGHRSVSWYQQTPGQGLQFLFEYFSETQRNKGNFPGRFSGRQFSNSRSEMNVSTLELGDSALYLCASSPQTQETQYFGPGTRLLVL.